One and the same sample provided the 28 T cell receptor beta chains below, sequenced in a study of shared clonotypes between healthy human individuals. Clones were sequenced by immunoSEQ multiplex PCR, and TCRdb holds only the in-frame ones, with some missing. Of fewer than 3 million clones in the sample, around 93% are singletons; the top ten hold approximately 0.39%. The material sequenced was naive CD4+ T cells from PBMCs. Indicated subset: CD45RA+ positively selected. These receptors were obtained from a man aged 18 to 29 in good health. Some clones in this sample may be carry-over from other donors' samples.

This chain uses TRBV7-3 with TRBJ2-1; weak D call: TRBD2 (5 bases). Trimming shortened V by 4 bases and J by 10 bases, and 20 bases separated the two germline ends. CDR1 is SGHTA and CDR2 is FQGTGA in the germline V gene. CDR3 length: 15 amino acids. Here the CDR3 reads CASSSTGSTGGEQFF. CDR3 bases: TGTGCCAGCAGCTCAACGGGGAGTACGGGTGGGGAGCAGTTCTTC.

This sequence joins TRBV18 and TRBJ1-5; D remains ambiguous. The CDR3 has 15 amino acids. V was shortened by 6 bases and J by 6 bases, with 18 bases between the two germline ends. The germline gives CDR1 KGHSH, CDR2 LQKENI. The CDR3 DNA sequence: TGTGCCAGCTCCCCCCTTACGGGATCCGGTCAGCCCCAGCATTTT. Translation: CASSPLTGSGQPQHF.

The gene calls are TRBV5-4 and TRBJ2-7, with TRBD2 matching 8 bases. The V segment lost 4 bases and the J segment 0 bases; nucleotides outside the gene matches: 9. Germline values: CDR1 SGHNT, CDR2 YYREEE (reference sequence). The CDR3 loop spans 16 amino acids. The CDR3 DNA sequence: TGTGCCAGCAGCCCGGGGGGTAGCGGGAACTCCTACGAGCAGTACTTC. Translating it yields CASSPGGSGNSYEQYF. The entire variable domain, with the rest obtained from reference TRBV5-4 and TRBJ2-7, is as follows: ETGVTQSPTHLIKTRGQQVTLRCSSQSGHNTVSWYQQALGQGPQFIFQYYREEENGRGNFPPRFSGLQFPNYSSELNVNALELDDSALYLCASSPGGSGNSYEQYFGPGTRLTVT.

V usage is TRBV28 and J usage is TRBJ2-7, with D possibly TRBD2 on 6 matching bases. The CDR3 spans 15 residues. Trimming took 5 bases from V and 4 from J, leaving 18 bases between them. Germline assignment: CDR1 MDHEN and CDR2 SYDVKM. The CDR3 bases are TGTGCCAGCAGTGTACCGGGACTCGCGGTTTACGAGCAGTACTTC. Its translation: CASSVPGLAVYEQYF.

This chain uses TRBV11-2 with TRBJ2-7; D unclear. Germline CDR1 and CDR2: SGHAT and FQNNGV. This CDR3 has 14 amino acids. Deletions cut 0 bases from V and 0 bases from J, with 6 bases between. CDR3 DNA: TGTGCCAGCAGCTTAGACTCGAGCTCCTACGAGCAGTACTTC. Translated: CASSLDSSSYEQYF.

This clone was observed a few times. The chain links TRBV6-1 to TRBJ2-7, with a weak D call TRBD2 (6 bases). Germline V gives CDR1 MNHNS, CDR2 SASEGT. This CDR3 spans 12 amino acids. V was pared by 6 bases and J by 6 bases, with 12 bases between. CDR3 residues: CASRGGRIEQYF. For the CDR3, the DNA is TGTGCCAGCAGGGGAGGACGGATCGAGCAGTACTTC.

This rearrangement joins TRBV2 to TRBJ2-7, with TRBD1 matching over 7 bases. The CDR3 loop spans 16 amino acids. Unmatched junction bases numbered 11, after V lost 2 bases and J lost 4 bases. Germline V gives CDR1 SNHLY, CDR2 FYNNEI. The CDR3 sequence: CASSETRTGRRYEQYF. CDR3 nucleotides: TGTGCCAGCAGTGAAACCCGGACAGGCCGTAGGTACGAGCAGTACTTC.

This clone was detected only once. The rearrangement links TRBV7-2 to TRBJ1-1; D gene ambiguous. There are 13 residues in the CDR3. Per germline, CDR1 SGHTA and CDR2 FQGNSA. Trimming stripped 2 bases from V and 5 bases from J, with 9 bases between. The CDR3 protein is CASSLSGPTEAFF. Here the CDR3 DNA reads TGTGCCAGCAGCTTATCGGGCCCTACTGAAGCTTTCTTT.

A single count supports this clone. The chain employs TRBV7-3 and TRBJ2-5, with D perhaps matching TRBD2 (6 bases). The CDR3 is 15 amino acids. V was pared by 1 base and J by 2 bases, with 11 bases between. The germline CDR1 and CDR2 sequences are SGHTA and FQGTGA. Written as DNA, the CDR3 is TGTGCCAGCAGCTTAAGAGGCGGGACTCAAGAGACCCAGTACTTC. Amino acid sequence: CASSLRGGTQETQYF. The full variable domain, completed using reference TRBV7-3 and TRBJ2-5, is GAGVSQTPSNKVTEKGKYVELRCDPISGHTALYWYRQSLGQGPEFLIYFQGTGAADDSGLPNDRFFAVRPEGSVSTLKIQRTERGDSAVYLCASSLRGGTQETQYFGPGTRLLVL.

This chain uses TRBV28 with TRBJ2-3, with 8 bases identical to TRBD2. CDR1 is MDHEN and CDR2 is SYDVKM in the germline V gene. The CDR3 sequence is 14 residues long. J gave up 0 bases and V 8 bases, and 4 bases lay outside the gene matches. For the CDR3, the DNA is TGTGCCAGCGAGGTAGCGGGGAGCACAGATACGCAGTATTTT. Translating it yields CASEVAGSTDTQYF.

The V and J genes are TRBV5-1 and TRBJ1-1, with 7 bases matching TRBD1. Trimming took 0 bases from V and 4 from J; bases not matched to a gene: 6. Germline CDR1 is SGHRS and CDR2 is YFSETQ. The CDR3 runs 15 residues. The CDR3 DNA sequence: TGCGCCAGCAGCTTGGCCTTGGCAGGGGGCACTGAAGCTTTCTTT. As protein: CASSLALAGGTEAFF. Combining the CDR3 with reference TRBV5-1 and TRBJ1-1 gives the whole variable domain KAGVTQTPRYLIKTRGQQVTLSCSPISGHRSVSWYQQTPGQGLQFLFEYFSETQRNKGNFPGRFSGRQFSNSRSEMNVSTLELGDSALYLCASSLALAGGTEAFFGQGTRLTVV.

This clone came up a few times. The V and J genes are TRBV7-2 and TRBJ2-2; TRBD2 matches 7 bases. Germline assignment: CDR1 SGHTA and CDR2 FQGNSA. The CDR3 sequence is 15 residues long. J lost 3 bases, V lost 3 bases, and 4 bases had no gene match. CDR3 region: CASSLGGRYTGELFF. In nucleotides, the CDR3 is TGTGCCAGCAGCTTGGGCGGGAGATACACCGGGGAGCTGTTTTTT.

The chain recombines TRBV5-4 with TRBJ2-7; D is unclear. V was clipped by 5 bases and J by 3 bases, with 18 bases between them. CDR3 size: 15 residues. Per germline, CDR1 SGHNT and CDR2 YYREEE (reference sequence). The CDR3 nucleotides are TGTGCCAGCAGTGTTTCCCCGTCTTCTTACTACGAGCAGTACTTC. Protein sequence: CASSVSPSSYYEQYF. Variable domain in full (rest from reference TRBV5-4 and TRBJ2-7): ETGVTQSPTHLIKTRGQQVTLRCSSQSGHNTVSWYQQALGQGPQFIFQYYREEENGRGNFPPRFSGLQFPNYSSELNVNALELDDSALYLCASSVSPSSYYEQYFGPGTRLTVT.

V is TRBV2 and J is TRBJ2-7; no clear D gene. V lost 4 bases and J lost 0, with 7 bases in between. Germline lookup yields CDR1 SNHLY and CDR2 FYNNEI. This CDR3 has 13 residues. The chain's CDR3 is CASSVNYSYEQYF. The DNA of the CDR3 is TGTGCCAGCAGTGTCAACTACTCCTACGAGCAGTACTTC. Filled out from reference TRBV2 and TRBJ2-7, the complete variable domain reads EPEVTQTPSHQVTQMGQEVILRCVPISNHLYFYWYRQILGQKVEFLVSFYNNEISEKSEIFDDQFSVERPDGSNFTLKIRSTKLEDSAMYFCASSVNYSYEQYFGPGTRLTVT.

The chain couples TRBV28 to TRBJ2-2, with a possible D match to TRBD2 (6 bases). Germline CDR1 reads MDHEN; CDR2 reads SYDVKM. V was pared by 3 bases and J by 3 bases, with 11 bases between. The length of the CDR3 is 15 residues. This CDR3 is CASSFWRGHTGELFF. The CDR3 nucleotides read TGTGCCAGCAGTTTTTGGAGGGGCCACACCGGGGAGCTGTTTTTT.

This chain uses TRBV5-6 with TRBJ2-1; D possibly corresponds to TRBD2 (6 bases). The V end was cut by 3 bases, the J end by 4 bases, with 14 bases between. The length of the CDR3 is 15 residues. Germline loops: CDR1 SGHDT, CDR2 YYEEEE. In DNA, the CDR3 is TGTGCCAGCAGCTCTTGGGGGGAGGAATACAATGAGCAGTTCTTC. Translated, it gives CASSSWGEEYNEQFF.

This chain uses TRBV28 with TRBJ1-5; a weak D match, TRBD1 (5 bases). V shed 4 bases and J shed 9 bases, with 19 bases lying between them. The CDR3 has 15 residues. CDR1 and CDR2 from the germline V gene are MDHEN and SYDVKM. This CDR3 is CASSSGRGYQGPQHF. DNA of the CDR3: TGTGCCAGCAGTTCCGGGCGGGGGTATCAAGGGCCCCAGCATTTT. The entire variable domain, with the rest obtained from reference TRBV28 and TRBJ1-5, is as follows: DVKVTQSSRYLVKRTGEKVFLECVQDMDHENMFWYRQDPGLGLRLIYFSYDVKMKEKGDIPEGYSVSREKKERFSLILESASTNQTSMYLCASSSGRGYQGPQHFGDGTRLSIL.

The chain couples TRBV6-6 to TRBJ2-7; 8 bases are a match to TRBD1. CDR1 and CDR2 (germline): MNHNY, SVGAGI (reference sequence). The CDR3 length is 14 residues. V gave up 5 bases and J gave up 7 bases; unmatched junction bases: 10. CDR3 residues: CASSKQGGFTEQYF. The CDR3 DNA reads as TGTGCCAGCAGTAAACAGGGGGGATTTACGGAGCAGTACTTC.

The chain couples TRBV5-5 to TRBJ2-3; 7 nucleotides match TRBD1. The CDR3 has 17 amino acids. Germline CDR1 is SGHKS and CDR2 is YYEKEE (reference sequence). The junction had 12 bases not matched to a gene; V was cut back by 2 bases and J by 3 bases. CDR3 DNA sequence: TGTGCCAGCAGCTTCCATTCCGGGACAGTAGGGACAGATACGCAGTATTTT. As protein: CASSFHSGTVGTDTQYF. Looking up the rest from reference TRBV5-5 and TRBJ2-3 gives the full variable domain: DAGVTQSPTHLIKTRGQQVTLRCSPISGHKSVSWYQQVLGQGPQFIFQYYEKEERGRGNFPDRFSARQFPNYSSELNVNALLLGDSALYLCASSFHSGTVGTDTQYFGPGTRLTVL.

J is TRBJ2-5 and V is TRBV11-2, with 7 bases that match TRBD1. The CDR3 is made up of 15 amino acids. Per the germline V gene, CDR1 is SGHAT and CDR2 is FQNNGV. V lost 5 bases, J lost 4 bases, and 10 bases stayed unmatched. The CDR3 DNA reads TGTGCCAGCAGCGCCGACAGGGTATCGCCAGAGACCCAGTACTTC. Protein product: CASSADRVSPETQYF.

This sequence joins TRBV19 and TRBJ1-3, with unresolved D. The CDR3 loop spans 14 amino acids. V lost 6 bases and J 0 bases, leaving 9 bases between the germline ends. Germline CDR1 is LNHDA and CDR2 is SQIVND (reference sequence). The CDR3 nucleotides are TGTGCCAGTAGAGGACGCGTCTCTGGAAACACCATATATTTT. It specifies CASRGRVSGNTIYF.

Comment on this clone: This same CDR3 is encoded by further DNA sequences in the sample. The V call is TRBV15, the J call TRBJ2-5; D gene uncertain. This CDR3 is built from 13 residues. Germline-derived CDR1 and CDR2 are LNHNV and YYDKDF (reference sequence). Trimming left V 0 bases short and J 4 bases short, with 6 bases between. For the CDR3, the DNA is TGTGCCACCAGCAGAGATCGAAGAGAGACCCAGTACTTC. It specifies CATSRDRRETQYF.

V is TRBV6-5 and J is TRBJ2-7, with a tentative D call TRBD1 (5 bases). The V gene's germline CDR1 is MNHEY and CDR2 SVGAGI. V lost 1 base and J 7 bases, leaving 11 bases between the germline ends. The CDR3 loop spans 13 amino acids. The CDR3 region is CASSYLGRREQYF. In DNA form, the CDR3 reads TGTGCCAGCAGTTACTTGGGGCGGAGAGAGCAGTACTTC.

J is TRBJ2-7 and V is TRBV7-3; no clear D. Trimming stripped 1 base from V and 4 bases from J, with 17 bases between. The CDR3 consists of 16 residues. CDR1 is SGHTA and CDR2 is FQGTGA in the germline V gene. CDR3 in amino acids: CASSLIYGLVRYEQYF. The CDR3 nucleotides read TGTGCCAGCAGCTTAATATATGGGCTCGTCCGTTACGAGCAGTACTTC.

V and J are TRBV10-3 and TRBJ2-5; possible D gene TRBD2, 5 bases. This CDR3 has 13 residues. From germline, CDR1 is ENHRY and CDR2 SYGVKD. V was clipped by 6 bases and J by 5 bases, with 13 bases between them. As DNA, the CDR3 is TGTGCCATCAGGAGGGCCCCGGGGGAGACCCAGTACTTC. This translates into CAIRRAPGETQYF.

The rearrangement joins TRBV7-8 to TRBJ1-1, with TRBD1 matching over 8 bases. There are 14 residues in the CDR3. Germline loops: CDR1 SGHVS, CDR2 FQNEAQ. V lost 3 bases and J lost 8; bases outside the gene matches: 8. CDR3 residues: CASSFGGQAVEAFF. CDR3 coding DNA: TGTGCCAGCAGCTTTGGGGGACAGGCAGTAGAAGCTTTCTTT.

This clone was picked up one time. The chain uses TRBV4-2 and TRBJ1-5; 9 nucleotides line up with TRBD1. Germline CDR1 is LGHNA and CDR2 is YNFKEQ. After removal of 0 bases from V and 6 bases from J, the junction contained 3 bases not matched to a gene. The CDR3 loop spans 15 amino acids. As DNA, the CDR3 is TGTGCCAGCAGCCAAGAAGACAGGGGGAGTCAGCCCCAGCATTTT. Amino acids: CASSQEDRGSQPQHF.

The J gene is TRBJ2-7, the V gene TRBV6-5; D might be TRBD1 (6 bases). CDR3 length: 13 residues. Trimming pared 4 bases from V and 4 bases from J, leaving 11 bases between. Germline V gives CDR1 MNHEY, CDR2 SVGAGI. Here the CDR3 reads CASSSSDRYEQYF. CDR3 bases: TGTGCCAGCAGTTCGTCGGACAGATACGAGCAGTACTTC.